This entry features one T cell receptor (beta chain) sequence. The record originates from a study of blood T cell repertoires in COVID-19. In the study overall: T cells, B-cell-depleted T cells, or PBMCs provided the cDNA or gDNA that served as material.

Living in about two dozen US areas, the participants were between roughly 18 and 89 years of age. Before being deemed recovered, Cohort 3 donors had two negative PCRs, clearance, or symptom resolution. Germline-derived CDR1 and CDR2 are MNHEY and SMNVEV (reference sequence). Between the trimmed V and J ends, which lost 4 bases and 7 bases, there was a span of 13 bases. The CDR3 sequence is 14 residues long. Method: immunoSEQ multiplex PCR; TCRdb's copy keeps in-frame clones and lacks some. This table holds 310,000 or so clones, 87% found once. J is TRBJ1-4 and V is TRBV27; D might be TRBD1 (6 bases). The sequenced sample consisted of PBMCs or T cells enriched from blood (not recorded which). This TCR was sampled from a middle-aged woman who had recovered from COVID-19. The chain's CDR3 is CASSSQGRPEKLFF. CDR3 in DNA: TGTGCCAGCAGTTCTCAGGGGAGACCTGAAAAACTGTTTTTT.